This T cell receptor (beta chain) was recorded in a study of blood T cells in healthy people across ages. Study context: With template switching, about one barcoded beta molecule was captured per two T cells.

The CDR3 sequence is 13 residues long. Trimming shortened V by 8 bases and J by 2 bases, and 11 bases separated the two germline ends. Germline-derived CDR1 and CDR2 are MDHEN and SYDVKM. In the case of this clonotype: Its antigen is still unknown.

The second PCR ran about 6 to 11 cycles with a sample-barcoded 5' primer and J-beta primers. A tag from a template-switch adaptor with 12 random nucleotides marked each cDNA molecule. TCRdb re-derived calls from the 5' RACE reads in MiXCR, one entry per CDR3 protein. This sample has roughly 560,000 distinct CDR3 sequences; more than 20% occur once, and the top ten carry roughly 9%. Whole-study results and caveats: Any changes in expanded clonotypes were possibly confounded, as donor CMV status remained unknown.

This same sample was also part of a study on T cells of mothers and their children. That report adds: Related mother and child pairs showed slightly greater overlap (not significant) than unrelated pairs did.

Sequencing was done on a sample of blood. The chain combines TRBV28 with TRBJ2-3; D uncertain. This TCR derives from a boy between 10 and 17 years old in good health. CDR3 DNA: TGTGCCAGCTCTCACGATTACACAGATACGCAGTATTTT. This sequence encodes CASSHDYTDTQYF.